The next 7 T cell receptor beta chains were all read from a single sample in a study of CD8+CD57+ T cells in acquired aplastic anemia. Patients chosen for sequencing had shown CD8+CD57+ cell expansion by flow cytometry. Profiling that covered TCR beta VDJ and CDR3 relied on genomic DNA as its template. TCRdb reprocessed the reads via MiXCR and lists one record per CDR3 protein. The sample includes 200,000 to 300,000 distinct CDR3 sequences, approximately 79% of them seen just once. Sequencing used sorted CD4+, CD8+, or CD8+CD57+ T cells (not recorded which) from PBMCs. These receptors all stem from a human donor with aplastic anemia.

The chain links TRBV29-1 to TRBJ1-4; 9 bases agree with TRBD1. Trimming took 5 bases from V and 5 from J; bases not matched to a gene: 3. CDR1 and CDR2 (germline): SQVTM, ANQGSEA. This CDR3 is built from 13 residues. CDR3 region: CSVSGTGNEKLFF. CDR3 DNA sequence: TGCAGCGTTTCCGGGACAGGGAATGAAAAACTGTTTTTT.

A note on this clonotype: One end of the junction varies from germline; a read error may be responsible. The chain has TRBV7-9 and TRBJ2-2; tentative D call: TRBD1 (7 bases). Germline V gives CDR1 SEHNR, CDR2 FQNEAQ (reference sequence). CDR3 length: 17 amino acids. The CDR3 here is CASSYNPRGANAGELFF. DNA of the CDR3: TGTGCCAGCAGCTACAATCCCAGGGGGGCGAACGCCGGGGAGCTGTTTTTT.

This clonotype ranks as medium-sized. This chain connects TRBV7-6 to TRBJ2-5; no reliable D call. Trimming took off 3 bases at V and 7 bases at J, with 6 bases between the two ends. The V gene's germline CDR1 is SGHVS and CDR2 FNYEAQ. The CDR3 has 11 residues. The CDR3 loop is CASSLYGTQYF. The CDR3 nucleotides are TGTGCCAGCAGCTTGTACGGGACCCAGTACTTC.

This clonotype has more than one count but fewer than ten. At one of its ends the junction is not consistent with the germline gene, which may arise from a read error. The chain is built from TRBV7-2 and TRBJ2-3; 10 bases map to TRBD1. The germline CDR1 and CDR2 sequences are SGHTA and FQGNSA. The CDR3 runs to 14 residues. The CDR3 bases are TGTGCCAGCAGCTTGACAGGGGGCGCCGACACTGGCTACTTT. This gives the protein CASSLTGGADTGYF.

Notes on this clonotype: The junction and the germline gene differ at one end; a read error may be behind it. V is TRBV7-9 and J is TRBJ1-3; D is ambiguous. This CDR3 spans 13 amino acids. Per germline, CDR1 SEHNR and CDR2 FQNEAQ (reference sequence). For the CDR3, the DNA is TGTGCCAGCAGCTTTCAAAGAGGCGGCAGCAGCGATTTT. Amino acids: CASSFQRGGSSDF. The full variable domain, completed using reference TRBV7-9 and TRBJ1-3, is DTGVSQNPRHKITKRGQNVTFRCDPISEHNRLYWYRQTLGQGPEFLTYFQNEAQLEKSRLLSDRFSAERPKGSFSTLEIQRTEQGDSAMYLCASSFQRGGSSDFGEGSWLTVV.

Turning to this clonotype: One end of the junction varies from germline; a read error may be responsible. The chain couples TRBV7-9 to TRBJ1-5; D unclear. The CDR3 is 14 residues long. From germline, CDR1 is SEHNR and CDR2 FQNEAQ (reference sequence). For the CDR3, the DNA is TGTGCCAGCAGCGCAGTAGCAGAGACCCAGCACTTCGGTTTT. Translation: CASSAVAETQHFGF.

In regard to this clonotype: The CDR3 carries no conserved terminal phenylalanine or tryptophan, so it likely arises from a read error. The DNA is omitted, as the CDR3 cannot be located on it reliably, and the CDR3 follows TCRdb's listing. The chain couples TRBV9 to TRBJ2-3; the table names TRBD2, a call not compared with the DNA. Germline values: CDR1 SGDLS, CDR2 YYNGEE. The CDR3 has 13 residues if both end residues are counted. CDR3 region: CASGDAGNIQYCV.